This T cell receptor (beta chain) was retrieved from a study of T cells in Graves' hyperthyroidism and ophthalmopathy. Study overall: Peripheral blood was drawn at first diagnosis, prior to all treatment. General observations from the study: Onset of ophthalmopathy came a median approximately 6.5 months after the model predicted it. Using 13 V-J features, a model discriminated ophthalmopathy from stable hyperthyroidism.

The CDR3 consists of 16 residues. Germline CDR1 and CDR2: SGDLS and YYNGEE. The ends lost 2 bases at V and 5 bases at J; junction bases unmatched: 7. Diagnosing involved the use of clinical symptoms, serum thyroxine and TRAb, thyroid ultrasound and orbital computed tomography. TCR beta CDR3 regions were amplified from RNA. In the first-round RT-PCR of the TCR CDR3, the HTBI primer set was used. TCRdb used MiXCR to reprocess the multiplex PCR reads, holding one entry per CDR3 protein. The sample holds 300,000 to 450,000 distinct CDR3 sequences, approximately 18% seen once. This clonotype was picked up many times. No antigen is known for it.

The specimen was blood. V and J are TRBV9 and TRBJ2-5; 12 bases align to TRBD2. The receptor's source is a middle-aged woman with Graves' ophthalmopathy. CDR3 nucleotide sequence: TGTGCCAGCAGCGTGCGGCCTAGCGGGAGGGGCGAGACCCAGTACTTC. It yields the protein CASSVRPSGRGETQYF.